This T cell receptor beta chain was captured in a study of control samples from healthy donors and cancer patients. The trim removed 4 bases at V and 4 bases at J, leaving 6 bases unmatched. The CDR3 has 14 amino acids. Germline V CDR1 and CDR2: SGHDN, FVKESK. Libraries were prepared by immunoSEQ multiplex PCR; TCRdb keeps only in-frame clonotypes and omits some of them. The sample consists of about 270,000 clones, approximately 80% of them appearing once. The clonotype was recovered from a woman in her fifties or sixties with lung cancer. The chain uses TRBV14 and TRBJ2-7, with TRBD1 matching 8 bases. Sequenced: PBMCs. CDR3: CASSPGGTSYEQYF. In DNA, the CDR3 is TGTGCCAGCAGCCCAGGGGGCACGTCTTACGAGCAGTACTTC.